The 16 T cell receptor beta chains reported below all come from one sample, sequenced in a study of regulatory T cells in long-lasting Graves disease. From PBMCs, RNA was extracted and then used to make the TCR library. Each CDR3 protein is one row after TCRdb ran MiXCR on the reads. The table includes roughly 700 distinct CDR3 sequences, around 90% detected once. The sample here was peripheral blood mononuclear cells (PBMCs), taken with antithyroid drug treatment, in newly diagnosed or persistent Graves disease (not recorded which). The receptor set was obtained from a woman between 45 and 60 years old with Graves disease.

CDR3 in amino acids: CASSQAGTRAEAFF. In nucleotides, the CDR3 is TGCGCCAGCAGCCAAGCCGGGACGCGGGCTGAAGCTTTCTTT. The genes are TRBV4-1 and TRBJ1-1, with a weak D call TRBD1 (5 bases). V was clipped by 1 base and J by 6 bases, with 12 bases between them. The CDR3 loop spans 14 amino acids. Per the germline V gene, CDR1 is MGHRA and CDR2 is YSYEKL.

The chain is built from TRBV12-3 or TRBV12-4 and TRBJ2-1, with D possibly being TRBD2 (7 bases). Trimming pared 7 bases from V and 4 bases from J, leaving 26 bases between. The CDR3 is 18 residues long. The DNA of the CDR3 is TGTGCCAGCACAAACCGGGGGCGGGGGCTAGTAAGTTACAATGAGCAGTTCTTC. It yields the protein CASTNRGRGLVSYNEQFF.

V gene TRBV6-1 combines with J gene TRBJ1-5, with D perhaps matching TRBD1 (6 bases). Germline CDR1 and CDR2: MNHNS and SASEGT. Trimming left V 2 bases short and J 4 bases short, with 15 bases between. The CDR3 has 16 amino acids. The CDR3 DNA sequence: TGTGCCAGCAGTGAATGGGGGCATGCAGAAAATCAGCCCCAGCATTTT. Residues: CASSEWGHAENQPQHF.

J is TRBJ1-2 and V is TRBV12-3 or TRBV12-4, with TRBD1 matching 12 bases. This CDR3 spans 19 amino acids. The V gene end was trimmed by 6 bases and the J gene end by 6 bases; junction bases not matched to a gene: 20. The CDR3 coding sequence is TGTGCCAGCAGGGGACCCGGGACAGGGGGCCGAGTACGGGACAATGGCTACACCTTC. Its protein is CASRGPGTGGRVRDNGYTF.

The CDR3 DNA reads TGTGCCAGCAGCTTGGCTGGTCTGAACACCGGGGAGCTGTTTTTT. Translating it yields CASSLAGLNTGELFF. The V gene is TRBV5-5, the J gene TRBJ2-2; D is undetermined. The ends were cut back, 0 bases at V and 1 base at J, with 7 bases in the middle. Germline V gene data show CDR1 as SGHKS and CDR2 as YYEKEE (reference sequence). The CDR3 has 15 residues.

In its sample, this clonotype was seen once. CDR3 amino acids: CASSQDIRGYSPLHF. Here the CDR3 DNA reads TGCGCCAGCAGCCAAGATATTAGGGGGTATTCACCCCTCCACTTT. This chain links TRBV4-1 with TRBJ1-6; D may be TRBD1 (6 bases). The CDR3 contains 15 residues. Between the trimmed V and J ends, which lost 0 bases and 8 bases, there was a span of 11 bases. Germline CDR1 is MGHRA and CDR2 is YSYEKL.

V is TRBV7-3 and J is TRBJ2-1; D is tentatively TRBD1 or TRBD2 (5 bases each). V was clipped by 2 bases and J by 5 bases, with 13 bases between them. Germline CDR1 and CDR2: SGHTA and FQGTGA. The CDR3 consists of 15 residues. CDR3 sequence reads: CASSLEGRSNNEQFF. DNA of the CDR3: TGTGCCAGCAGCTTAGAGGGACGGAGTAACAATGAGCAGTTCTTC.

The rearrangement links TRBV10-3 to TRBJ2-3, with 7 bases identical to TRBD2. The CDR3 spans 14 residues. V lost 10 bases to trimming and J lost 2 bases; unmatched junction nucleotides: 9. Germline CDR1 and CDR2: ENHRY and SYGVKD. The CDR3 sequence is CATRLAAPTDTQYF. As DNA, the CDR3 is TGTGCCACTCGACTAGCAGCACCCACAGATACGCAGTATTTT.

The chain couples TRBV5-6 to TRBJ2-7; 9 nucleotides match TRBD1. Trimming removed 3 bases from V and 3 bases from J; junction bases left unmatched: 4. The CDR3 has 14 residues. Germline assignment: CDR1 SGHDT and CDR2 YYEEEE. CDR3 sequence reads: CASSSGTGIYEQYF. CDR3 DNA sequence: TGTGCCAGCAGCTCTGGGACAGGGATCTACGAGCAGTACTTC.

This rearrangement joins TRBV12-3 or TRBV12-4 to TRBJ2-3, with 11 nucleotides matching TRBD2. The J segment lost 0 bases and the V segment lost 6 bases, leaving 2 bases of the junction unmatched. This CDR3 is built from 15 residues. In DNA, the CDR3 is TGTGCCAGCAGAGCTAGCGGGAGGAGCACAGATACGCAGTATTTT. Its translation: CASRASGRSTDTQYF.

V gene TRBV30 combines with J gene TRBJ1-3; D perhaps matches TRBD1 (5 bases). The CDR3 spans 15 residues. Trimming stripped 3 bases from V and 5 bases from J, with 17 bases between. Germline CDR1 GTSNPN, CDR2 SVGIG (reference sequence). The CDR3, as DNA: TGTGCCTGGAGGCGACAGACCCAGCTCAGAAACACCATATATTTT. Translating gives CAWRRQTQLRNTIYF.

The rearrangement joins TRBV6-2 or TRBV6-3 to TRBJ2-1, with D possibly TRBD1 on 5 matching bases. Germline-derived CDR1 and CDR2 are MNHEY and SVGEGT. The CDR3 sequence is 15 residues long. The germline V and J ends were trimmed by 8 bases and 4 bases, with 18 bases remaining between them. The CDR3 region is CASRTGDRDYNEQFF. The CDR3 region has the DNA TGTGCCAGCCGTACTGGAGACAGAGATTACAATGAGCAGTTCTTC.

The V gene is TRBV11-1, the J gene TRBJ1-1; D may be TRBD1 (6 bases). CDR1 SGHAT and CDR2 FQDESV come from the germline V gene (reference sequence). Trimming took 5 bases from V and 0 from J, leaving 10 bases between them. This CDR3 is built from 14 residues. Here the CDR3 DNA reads TGTGCCAGCAGCGACAGGTATTTGAACACTGAAGCTTTCTTT. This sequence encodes CASSDRYLNTEAFF.

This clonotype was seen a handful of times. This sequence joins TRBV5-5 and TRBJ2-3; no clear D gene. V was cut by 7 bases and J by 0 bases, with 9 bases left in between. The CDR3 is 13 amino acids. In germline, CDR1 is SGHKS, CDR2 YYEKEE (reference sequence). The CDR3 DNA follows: TGTGCCAGCTCGGCCTTGAGCACAGATACGCAGTATTTT. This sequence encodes CASSALSTDTQYF.

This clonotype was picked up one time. The CDR3 nucleotides are TGTGCCAGCAGTTCCGGACTAGCTCACGAGCAGTACTTC. It codes for CASSSGLAHEQYF. The chain links TRBV27 to TRBJ2-7; 8 positions agree with TRBD2. The V and J ends lost 4 bases and 5 bases, in that order; junction bases with no gene match: 4. The CDR3 spans 13 residues. The germline V gene encodes CDR1 MNHEY and CDR2 SMNVEV (reference sequence).

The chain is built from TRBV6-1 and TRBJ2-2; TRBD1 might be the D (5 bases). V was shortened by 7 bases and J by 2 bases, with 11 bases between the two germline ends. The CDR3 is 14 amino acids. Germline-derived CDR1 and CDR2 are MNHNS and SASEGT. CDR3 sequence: CASIFQGNTGELFF. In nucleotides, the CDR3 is TGTGCCAGCATCTTCCAGGGTAACACCGGGGAGCTGTTTTTT.